Listed here are 28 T cell receptor beta chains from one sample, sequenced in a study of tissue T cells after allogeneic stem cell transplantation. The assay was immunoSEQ multiplex PCR, and TCRdb's table has in-frame clones only and misses some. The sample gives tens of thousands of clones, roughly 75% of which show up once; less than 0.85% is in the top ten. Material for sequencing was sorted cells pooled from one or two spleens. The source is a pool of C57BL/6 mice in good health.

About this clone: The gene symbols are mouse symbols. The read finishes 1 residue shy of the CDR3 end, and the germline J gene is used to complete it. This chain connects TRBV29 to TRBJ2-5; TRBD1 or TRBD2 may be the D gene (5 bases each). CDR3 length equals 12 residues. V lost 8 bases, J lost 5 bases, and 11 bases lay in between. The V gene's germline CDR1 is MSHET and CDR2 SYDVDS. The CDR3 reads CASGRGRDTQYF. The part of the CDR3 DNA that was read is TGTGCTAGCGGCCGGGGGAGAGACACCCAGTAC. The full variable domain, in which reference TRBV29 and TRBJ2-5 provide the parts outside the CDR3, is DMKVTQMPRYLIKRMGENVLLECGQDMSHETMYWYRQDPGLGLQLIYISYDVDSNSEGDIPKGYRVSRKKREHFSLILDSAKTNQTSVYFCASGRGRDTQYFGPGTRLLVL.

About this clone: Genes here carry mouse names. Read data end 1 residue before the CDR3 end; the end is taken from the germline J gene. The rearrangement links TRBV16 to TRBJ1-5; weak D call: TRBD1 (6 bases). Trimming cost V 5 bases and J 0 bases, with 11 bases left between them. There are 15 residues in the CDR3. Germline V gene lookup returns CDR1 SGHSA and CDR2 FRNQAP. This chain's CDR3 is CASSVGTPNNQAPLF. The sequenced part of the CDR3 DNA is TGTGCAAGCAGCGTCGGGACACCTAACAACCAGGCTCCGCTT.

This clone was observed a few times. Gene names are mouse gene names. With the read ending 1 residue before the CDR3 end, the germline J gene is used to fill in that end. The chain recombines TRBV31 with TRBJ1-2, with TRBD1 matching 10 bases. The CDR3 has 13 amino acids. Germline V gene data show CDR1 as GKSSPN and CDR2 as SITVG. V lost 3 bases to trimming and J lost 2 bases; unmatched junction nucleotides: 0. CDR3 bases read: TGTGCCTGGAGGGACAGGGGGAACTCCGACTACACC. Translating gives CAWRDRGNSDYT. The entire CDR3 is CAWRDRGNSDYTF.

Comments on this clone: Mouse gene names and germline throughout. The DNA ends 1 residue before the CDR3 does, and the rest of the CDR3 is filled in from the germline J gene. The chain employs TRBV13-2 and TRBJ1-3; D is undetermined. Germline values: CDR1 NNHNN, CDR2 SYGAGS (reference sequence). The CDR3 runs 13 residues. The V and J ends lost 2 bases and 0 bases respectively, with 3 bases between them. The CDR3 region is CASGETSGNTLYF. The sequenced part of the CDR3 DNA is TGTGCCAGCGGTGAAACTTCTGGAAATACGCTCTAT.

In regard to this clone: Genes and germline come from the mouse. Read coverage stops 1 residue before the CDR3 terminus; the germline J gene supplies the remainder. The chain combines TRBV13-3 with TRBJ1-1; D not resolved. This CDR3 has 10 residues. From germline, CDR1 is NNHDY and CDR2 SYVADS. V gave up 2 bases and J gave up 7 bases, with 3 bases separating them. CDR3 bases read: TGTGCCAGCAGTGACGGAGAAGTCTTC. Translation: CASSDGEVF. The CDR3, in full, reads CASSDGEVFF.

Turning to this clone: Gene names refer to mouse genes. The read ends 1 residue before the CDR3 terminus; that terminus is restored from the germline J gene. The rearrangement links TRBV2 to TRBJ1-4; no clear D. There are 15 residues in the CDR3. Germline CDR1 and CDR2: LGHNA and YSYQKL. V shed 0 bases and J shed 3 bases, with 8 bases lying between them. CDR3 in amino acids: CASSQEAAPNERLFF. CDR3 DNA, as far as it was read: TGTGCCAGCAGCCAAGAGGCGGCACCCAACGAAAGATTATTT.

Comment on this clone: Gene names follow the mouse nomenclature. The read ends 1 residue shy of where the CDR3 ends; the end is completed using the germline J gene. The chain couples TRBV2 to TRBJ1-5; TRBD1 might be the D (5 bases). CDR1 is LGHNA and CDR2 is YSYQKL in the germline V gene. There are 15 residues in the CDR3. Trimming pared 0 bases from V and 1 base from J, leaving 7 bases between. CDR3 amino acids: CASSQDRQNNQAPLF. The part of the CDR3 DNA that was read is TGTGCCAGCAGCCAAGATCGACAGAACAACCAGGCTCCGCTT. Full variable domain (outside the CDR3, taken from reference TRBV2 and TRBJ1-5): DPKIIQKPKYLVAVTGSEKILICEQYLGHNAMYWYRQSAKKPLEFMFSYSYQKLMDNQTASSRFQPQSSKKNHLDLQITALKPDDSATYFCASSQDRQNNQAPLFGEGTRLSVL.

Of note for this clone: Each gene name is a mouse one. The CDR3 end falls 1 residue outside the read, so it is completed with the germline J gene. V and J are TRBV19 and TRBJ1-1, with D perhaps matching TRBD1 (6 bases). The CDR3 has 12 residues. Looked up from germline, CDR1 is FNHDT and CDR2 is SITEND (reference sequence). V lost 4 bases and J lost 5, with 9 bases in between. CDR3 in amino acids: CASSLRGTEVFF. The part of the CDR3 DNA that was read is TGTGCCAGCAGTCTCAGGGGAACAGAAGTCTTC. Full variable domain (missing parts from reference TRBV19 and TRBJ1-1): GGIITQTPKFLIGQEGQKLTLKCQQNFNHDTMYWYRQDSGKGLRLIYYSITENDLQKGDLSEGYDASREKKSSFSLTVTSAQKNEMAVFLCASSLRGTEVFFGKGTRLTVV.

In regard to this clone: Gene names follow the mouse nomenclature. The read terminates 1 residue before the CDR3 end, so the remaining end is supplied by the germline J gene. V usage is TRBV5 and J usage is TRBJ1-4, with D maybe TRBD1 (6 bases). The germline gives CDR1 LGHNA, CDR2 YNLKQL (reference sequence). The V and J ends lost 2 bases and 0 bases respectively, with 10 bases between them. The CDR3 is 16 amino acids. CDR3 bases read: TGTGCCAGCAGCCAACTCAACAGGGTTTCCAACGAAAGATTATTT. Amino acid sequence: CASSQLNRVSNERLF. The whole CDR3 sequence reads CASSQLNRVSNERLFF.

On this clone: The genes and germline here are from mouse. The CDR3 goes on 1 residue after the read ends, and that part is filled in from the germline J gene. V is TRBV13-1 and J is TRBJ2-4; the match to TRBD2 covers 12 bases. There are 14 residues in the CDR3. Trimming took 4 bases from V and 7 from J; bases not matched to a gene: 4. The germline V gene has CDR1 NSHNY and CDR2 SYGAGN. The CDR3 sequence: CASSRTGGDDTLYF. The sequenced CDR3 bases are TGTGCCAGCAGTCGGACTGGGGGGGATGACACCTTGTAC.

This clone was seen a single time. Gene names denote mouse genes. The read terminates 1 residue before the CDR3 end, so the remaining end is supplied by the germline J gene. The V call is TRBV31, the J call TRBJ1-2; D unresolved. This CDR3 comprises 13 residues. Trimming removed 1 base from V and 4 bases from J, with 10 bases in between. Looked up from germline, CDR1 is GKSSPN and CDR2 is SITVG. The CDR3 DNA, read in part, is TGTGCCTGGAGTCCCGGGAAGGGCTCCGACTACACC. Translated, it gives CAWSPGKGSDYT. The entire CDR3 sequence reads CAWSPGKGSDYTF.

Note on this clone: The gene symbols are mouse symbols. The read ends 1 residue shy of where the CDR3 ends; the end is completed using the germline J gene. V usage is TRBV3 and J usage is TRBJ1-3; D may be TRBD1 (5 bases). The V gene lost 1 base and the J gene lost 0 bases, with 7 bases spanning the gap. Germline V gives CDR1 SNHLY, CDR2 FYNGKV (reference sequence). The CDR3 totals 15 residues. The CDR3 spells CASSLGQISGNTLYF. Incomplete CDR3 DNA: TGTGCCAGCAGCTTAGGACAGATTTCTGGAAATACGCTCTAT.

About this clone itself: Genes and germline are mouse. This chain's CDR3 is CASDSPNERLFF. The sequenced part of the CDR3 DNA is TGTGCCTCTGACAGCCCCAACGAAAGATTATTT. The chain is built from TRBV31 and TRBJ1-4, with TRBD1 as a possible D gene (5 bases). The read comes to an end 1 residue before the CDR3 does, leaving the germline J gene to fill in the end. The CDR3 length is 12 residues. Trimming took 7 bases from V and 3 from J, leaving 9 bases between them. CDR1 and CDR2 (germline): GKSSPN, SITVG.

This clone was observed once. The gene names given are mouse names. The sequenced fragment ends 1 residue before the CDR3 boundary, so the rest is inferred from the germline J gene. V usage is TRBV16 and J usage is TRBJ2-5; 9 bases fit TRBD1. Losses at the gene ends were 5 bases for V and 4 bases for J; bases not matched to a gene: 4. The germline V gene encodes CDR1 SGHSA and CDR2 FRNQAP. The CDR3 has 14 amino acids. The sequenced CDR3 bases are TGTGCAAGCAGCCACGGGACAGGGAAAGACACCCAGTAC. It is translated as CASSHGTGKDTQY. Given in full, the CDR3 is CASSHGTGKDTQYF. The full variable domain, its missing parts supplied by reference TRBV16 and TRBJ2-5, is NAGVIQTPRHKVTGKGQEATLWCEPISGHSAVFWYRQTIVQGLEFLTYFRNQAPIDDSGMPKERFSAQMPNQSHSTLKIQSTQPQDSAVYLCASSHGTGKDTQYFGPGTRLLVL.

To note about this clone: Gene names refer to mouse genes. The CDR3 extends 1 residue past the end of the read, so its final part is completed from the germline J gene. This rearrangement joins TRBV14 to TRBJ2-7; 9 nucleotides agree with TRBD2. The germline V gene has CDR1 SGHDT and CDR2 FRDEAV. The CDR3 is made up of 15 amino acids. Trimming cost V 4 bases and J 0 bases; bases outside gene matches: 5. The CDR3 region is CASSQLGGSSYEQYF. The CDR3 DNA, read in part, is TGTGCCAGCAGTCAACTGGGGGGAAGCTCCTATGAACAGTAC.

With respect to this clone: Gene names refer to mouse genes. The read ends 1 residue shy of where the CDR3 ends; the end is completed using the germline J gene. The chain combines TRBV5 with TRBJ2-2; a possible D gene is TRBD1 (6 bases). CDR1 LGHNA and CDR2 YNLKQL come from the germline V gene (reference sequence). V was shortened by 2 bases and J by 1 base, with 8 bases between the two germline ends. The CDR3 has 15 amino acids. CDR3 sequence: CASSQNRENTGQLYF. CDR3 DNA, as far as it was read: TGTGCCAGCAGCCAAAACAGGGAAAACACCGGGCAGCTCTAC.

In the case of this clone: Here the gene names and germline are mouse. The sequenced fragment ends 1 residue before the CDR3 boundary, so the rest is inferred from the germline J gene. The chain links TRBV19 to TRBJ2-1; TRBD2 agrees at 10 bases. Per germline, CDR1 FNHDT and CDR2 SITEND (reference sequence). With V trimmed by 5 bases and J by 4 bases, 3 bases remained unmatched. There are 14 residues in the CDR3. The CDR3 protein is CASSQDWGYAEQFF. Incomplete CDR3 DNA: TGTGCCAGCAGCCAGGACTGGGGGTATGCTGAGCAGTTC.

A word on this clone: The gene names given are mouse names. The DNA ends 1 residue before the CDR3 does, and the rest of the CDR3 is filled in from the germline J gene. The V gene is TRBV1, the J gene TRBJ1-6, with D perhaps matching TRBD1 (6 bases). TRBJ1-6 is designated an ORF whose function remains uncertain. Trimming cost V 0 bases and J 7 bases, with 10 bases left between them. This CDR3 spans 15 amino acids. Germline V CDR1 and CDR2: NSQYPW, LRSPGD (reference sequence). CDR3 DNA (partial): TGCACCTGCAGTGCAGATTTGGGACAAAATTCGCCCCTCTAC. It specifies CTCSADLGQNSPLY. The full CDR3 is CTCSADLGQNSPLYF.

As for this clone: Genes and germline come from the mouse. Sequencing ends 1 residue short of the CDR3 end; the germline J gene provides the rest. The chain combines TRBV13-1 with TRBJ2-3; a weak D match, TRBD1 (6 bases). Trimming left V 0 bases short and J 3 bases short, with 8 bases between. Germline CDR1 reads NSHNY; CDR2 reads SYGAGN. The CDR3 spans 14 residues. CDR3 DNA, as far as it was read: TGTGCCAGCAGTGATGCGCAGGGGGCAGAAACGCTGTAT. This translates into CASSDAQGAETLY. The whole CDR3 sequence reads CASSDAQGAETLYF.

A word on this clone: Gene names follow the mouse nomenclature. The read ends 1 residue before the CDR3 terminus; that terminus is restored from the germline J gene. The chain uses TRBV4 and TRBJ2-4; 8 bases map to TRBD2. The CDR3 covers 15 residues. The trim removed 5 bases at V and 0 bases at J, leaving 4 bases unmatched. CDR1 is LGHDT, CDR2 YNNKQL, per germline (reference sequence). The CDR3 sequence: CASSLAGGSQNTLYF. The sequenced CDR3 bases are TGTGCCAGCAGCCTCGCTGGGGGGAGTCAAAACACCTTGTAC.

The sample holds a few counts of this clone. Mouse gene names and germline throughout. The read falls 1 residue short of the CDR3 end, and the missing part is taken from the germline J gene. This chain uses TRBV13-2 with TRBJ2-7; tentative D call: TRBD2 (5 bases). This CDR3 contains 12 residues. Germline V gene data show CDR1 as NNHNN and CDR2 as SYGAGS (reference sequence). The V gene lost 0 bases and the J gene lost 5 bases, with 6 bases spanning the gap. The CDR3 bases that were read are TGTGCCAGCGGTGATGTTGGGGATGAACAGTAC. This gives the protein CASGDVGDEQY. The whole CDR3 reads CASGDVGDEQYF.

This clone occurred a few times. Gene names follow the mouse nomenclature. The observed sequence ends 1 residue before the CDR3 terminus, with the missing tail filled in from the germline J gene. This rearrangement joins TRBV2 to TRBJ1-4, with TRBD1 matching 10 bases. Germline V gene data show CDR1 as LGHNA and CDR2 as YSYQKL. This CDR3 is 14 amino acids long. Trimming removed 4 bases from V and 6 bases from J; junction bases left unmatched: 2. The CDR3 loop reads CASSPGTGDERLFF. The DNA read from the CDR3 is TGTGCCAGCAGCCCCGGGACAGGGGACGAAAGATTATTT.

In regard to this clone: These gene names are mouse names. The CDR3 end falls 1 residue outside the read, so it is completed with the germline J gene. The chain has TRBV4 and TRBJ2-5, with 11 positions matching TRBD2. The length of the CDR3 is 15 residues. Germline trimming cut 4 bases from V and 2 bases from J; bases unmatched to any gene: 2. The germline CDR1 and CDR2 sequences are LGHDT and YNNKQL (reference sequence). Partial CDR3 DNA: TGTGCCAGCAGCTTTGGACTGGGGGGCCAAGACACCCAGTAC. Translating gives CASSFGLGGQDTQY. The whole CDR3 protein is CASSFGLGGQDTQYF.

Of note for this clone: The listed genes are named as in mouse. The read stops 1 residue short of the end of the CDR3; the missing end is completed from the germline J gene. J is TRBJ2-1 and V is TRBV5; TRBD1 or TRBD2 may be the D gene (6 bases each). The germline V gene encodes CDR1 LGHNA and CDR2 YNLKQL (reference sequence). V was cut by 0 bases and J by 5 bases, with 11 bases left in between. This CDR3 is 15 amino acids long. CDR3 protein: CASSQEGGRDAEQFF. The sequenced part of the CDR3 DNA is TGTGCCAGCAGCCAAGAAGGGGGGAGGGATGCTGAGCAGTTC.

On this clone: Gene names refer to mouse genes. The missing CDR3 end, 1 residue past where the read stops, is filled in from the germline J gene. The genes are TRBV3 and TRBJ2-7, with D unresolved. Germline V gene lookup returns CDR1 SNHLY and CDR2 FYNGKV (reference sequence). V was cut by 3 bases and J by 3 bases, with 9 bases left in between. The CDR3 contains 13 residues. CDR3 bases read: TGTGCCAGCAGCTTGGGCTGGAACTATGAACAGTAC. Residues: CASSLGWNYEQY. The whole CDR3 sequence reads CASSLGWNYEQYF.

Turning to this clone: Any gene name here is a mouse gene name. CDR3 sequence reads: CASSQDQGGARGSDYTF. The DNA read from the CDR3 is TGTGCCAGCAGCCAAGATCAGGGGGGGGCGCGGGGCTCCGACTACACC. J is TRBJ1-2 and V is TRBV2; 7 nucleotides agree with TRBD1. Read coverage stops 1 residue before the CDR3 terminus; the germline J gene supplies the remainder. The CDR3 covers 17 residues. V shed 0 bases, J shed 4 bases, and the junction held 11 bases outside the gene matches. CDR1 and CDR2 from the germline V gene are LGHNA and YSYQKL.

A word on this clone: The gene symbols are mouse symbols. The CDR3 end is not reached by the read, which stops 1 residue before it; the germline J gene fills it in. V is TRBV13-2 and J is TRBJ2-3, with D perhaps matching TRBD1 (5 bases). Germline values: CDR1 NNHNN, CDR2 SYGAGS (reference sequence). The CDR3 is 16 residues long. Trimming left V 0 bases short and J 2 bases short, with 13 bases between. CDR3 DNA (partial): TGTGCCAGCGGTGATGGGGCCAGGGAGTTTGCAGAAACGCTGTAT. Its translation is CASGDGAREFAETLY. The complete CDR3 reads CASGDGAREFAETLYF.

On this clone itself: The gene symbols are mouse symbols. This CDR3 reads CASSPQNSDYTF. The sequenced CDR3 bases are TGTGCCAGCAGCCCTCAAAACTCCGACTACACC. The chain employs TRBV4 and TRBJ1-2, with no clear D. The read terminates 1 residue before the CDR3 end, so the remaining end is supplied by the germline J gene. The V and J ends lost 5 bases and 1 base respectively, with 5 bases between them. The germline V gene has CDR1 LGHDT and CDR2 YNNKQL (reference sequence). The CDR3 spans 12 residues.